This T cell receptor (beta chain) was recovered during a study of post-analysis software for immune sequencing data. In the case of this clonotype: Its matching antigen is unknown.

Unique molecular identifiers were present in the TCR beta cDNA libraries. The T cell input of about 0.85 to 10 million gave around 450,000 cDNA molecules. TCRdb fed the PCR reads into MiXCR, producing one record per CDR3 protein. This table has about 820,000 distinct CDR3 sequences, about 50% appearing once. Whole-study results and caveats: F measure clustering grouped samples strongly by preparation batch. A significant reduction in normalized Chao1 diversity was observed in multiple sclerosis patients versus controls.

The specimen was blood. This sequence originates from a girl aged 10 to 17 with multiple sclerosis.

CDR3 DNA: TGCGCCACCAGGCCCTTCGGTGGCGGGGGGCTCCAAGAGACCCAGTACTTC. This sequence encodes CATRPFGGGGLQETQYF. The chain employs TRBV5-1 and TRBJ2-5; 8 bases fit TRBD2. With 9 bases clipped from V and 1 base from J, the junction kept 17 bases outside the gene matches. Germline values: CDR1 SGHRS, CDR2 YFSETQ. The CDR3 is 17 amino acids.